This T cell receptor beta chain was retrieved from a study of Ad26.COV2.S vaccination and SARS-CoV-2 variants. CDR1 and CDR2 from the germline V gene are SGHTA and FQGNSA. With 1 base clipped from V and 12 bases from J, the junction kept 4 bases outside the gene matches. The length of the CDR3 is 15 residues. The table came from immunoSEQ multiplex PCR; TCRdb's copy has only in-frame clones and leaves some out. The sample has hundreds of thousands of clones, approximately 92% seen once. The table lists this clone with a count of one. Treatment: some 20 received Ad26.COV2.S at low or high dose, single or two shots; five or six received placebo; per-sample allocation not given. Sampling happened 63 days after the first vaccine or placebo injection.

This chain connects TRBV7-2 to TRBJ2-1, with 15 positions matching TRBD2. The sequences come from peripheral blood, collected in a trial of Ad26.COV2.S vaccine versus placebo. This TCR derives from a person between 18 and 59 years old who received the Ad26.COV2.S COVID-19 vaccine or a placebo. Here the CDR3 reads CASSLEGLAGGWQFF. CDR3 DNA: TGTGCCAGCAGCTTAGAGGGACTAGCGGGAGGTTGGCAGTTCTTC.